What follows describes a single T cell receptor (beta chain). Germline CDR1 and CDR2: MGHRA and YSYEKL. The CDR3 totals 15 residues. V lost 4 bases and J 7 bases, leaving 17 bases between the germline ends. These data are taken from a study of blood T cell repertoires in COVID-19. Whole-study context: Samples came from the United States, Italy and Spain, spanning acute and convalescent COVID-19.

TCRdb's table, derived via immunoSEQ multiplex PCR, lists solely in-frame clones and lacks some. Of approximately 160,000 clones listed, approximately 86% are singletons. Sequencing input: peripheral blood. The gene calls are TRBV4-1 and TRBJ2-1; TRBD2 might be the D (6 bases). The clonotype comes from a man aged 60-69 years who had recovered from COVID-19. CDR3 loop: CASSREAGRFNEQFF. For the CDR3, the DNA is TGCGCCAGCAGCCGCGAGGCGGGGAGGTTTAATGAGCAGTTCTTC.